The 18 T cell receptor beta chains in this list originate from one sample, sequenced in a study of T cells in Graves' hyperthyroidism and ophthalmopathy. RNA transcripts yielded amplified TCR beta CDR3 regions. During a first-round RT-PCR of the TCR CDR3, the HTBI primer set was used. TCRdb reprocessed the multiplex PCR reads via MiXCR and lists one record per CDR3 protein. The data contain about 420,000 distinct CDR3 sequences, about a sixth of them singletons. Sequenced sample: blood. The receptors originated from a woman aged 18-35 years with Graves' hyperthyroidism.

There are many counts of this clonotype. The chain couples TRBV28 to TRBJ2-7; maybe TRBD1 (6 bases). Per germline, CDR1 MDHEN and CDR2 SYDVKM. This CDR3 is 15 amino acids long. The germline V and J ends were trimmed by 6 bases and 0 bases, with 15 bases remaining between them. CDR3 protein: CASSSTGPRSYEQYF. CDR3 nucleotide sequence: TGTGCCAGCAGCTCTACAGGGCCGCGCTCCTACGAGCAGTACTTC.

This clonotype was counted a few times. The chain links TRBV12-3 or TRBV12-4 to TRBJ1-5; the match to TRBD1 covers 9 bases. The ends lost 5 bases at V and 2 bases at J; junction bases unmatched: 10. The CDR3 runs to 17 residues. This CDR3 reads CASSPGTGNFGNQPQHF. The CDR3 DNA follows: TGTGCCAGCAGTCCCGGGACAGGGAATTTTGGCAATCAGCCCCAGCATTTT.

Worth noting for this clonotype: One end of the junction does not line up with germline, which may come from a read error. The V call is TRBV19, the J call TRBJ1-1, with 8 nucleotides matching TRBD1. The CDR3 has 15 residues. The germline CDR1 and CDR2 sequences are LNHDA and SQIVND (reference sequence). The CDR3 bases are TGTGCCAGTAGTATATGGCGGACAGGGAACACTGGAGCTTTCTTT. It is translated as CASSIWRTGNTGAFF.

This chain connects TRBV25-1 to TRBJ2-3; maybe TRBD1 (5 bases). The CDR3 covers 14 residues. The V gene lost 4 bases and the J gene lost 8 bases, with 16 bases spanning the gap. The germline gives CDR1 MGHDK, CDR2 SYGVNS. The CDR3 loop reads CASSGAGKGGTQYF. The CDR3 nucleotides are TGTGCCAGCAGTGGGGCAGGGAAGGGCGGTACGCAGTATTTT.

This clonotype was observed many times. This rearrangement joins TRBV6-2 or TRBV6-3 to TRBJ2-3; 8 bases line up with TRBD2. The germline V gene has CDR1 MNHEY and CDR2 SVGEGT. J gave up 0 bases and V 2 bases, and 4 bases lay outside the gene matches. This CDR3 comprises 16 residues. CDR3 in amino acids: CASSYPRGGSTDTQYF. DNA of the CDR3: TGTGCCAGCAGTTACCCCCGCGGGGGGAGCACAGATACGCAGTATTTT.

This clonotype occurred a few times. The chain recombines TRBV2 with TRBJ2-1; D possibly corresponds to TRBD1 (6 bases). This CDR3 has 12 residues. Germline assignment: CDR1 SNHLY and CDR2 FYNNEI. Between the trimmed V and J ends, which lost 6 bases and 10 bases, there was a span of 13 bases. CDR3 nucleotide sequence: TGTGCCAGCAGATCCTTCGACAGGGAGCAGTTCTTC. It specifies CASRSFDREQFF.

This chain joins TRBV19 and TRBJ1-5, with D hard to call. The CDR3 consists of 17 residues. CDR1 is LNHDA, CDR2 SQIVND, per germline (reference sequence). Trimming removed 8 bases from V and 5 bases from J, with 25 bases in between. CDR3 nucleotides: TGTGCCAGTCAATTACTTGGCAGGACCAACAATTATCAGCCCCAGCATTTT. Translation: CASQLLGRTNNYQPQHF.

This clonotype appeared a few times. This sequence joins TRBV20-1 and TRBJ2-3, with D perhaps matching TRBD2 (7 bases). CDR1 is DFQATT and CDR2 is SNEGSKA in the germline V gene (reference sequence). V lost 3 bases and J 4 bases, leaving 14 bases between the germline ends. The CDR3 is 14 amino acids. CDR3 in amino acids: CSARFRGAADTQYF. The CDR3 bases are TGCAGTGCTAGGTTTCGGGGGGCGGCAGATACGCAGTATTTT.

The chain employs TRBV5-1 and TRBJ2-2, with 7 bases aligning to TRBD2. Germline loops: CDR1 SGHRS, CDR2 YFSETQ. The CDR3 runs to 15 residues. Unmatched junction bases numbered 2, after V lost 0 bases and J lost 3 bases. CDR3 bases: TGCGCCAGCAGCTTGGATGGGAGGGACACCGGGGAGCTGTTTTTT. It codes for CASSLDGRDTGELFF.

This clonotype was seen ten or more times. The rearrangement links TRBV11-2 to TRBJ2-7; 9 bases are a match to TRBD2. Germline V gene sequence: CDR1 SGHAT, CDR2 FQNNGV. The junction had 14 bases not matched to a gene; V was cut back by 2 bases and J by 0 bases. This CDR3 region has 19 residues. CDR3 protein: CASSLKEGSGGYPSYEQYF. The CDR3 nucleotides read TGTGCCAGCAGCTTAAAGGAGGGTAGCGGGGGCTACCCCTCCTACGAGCAGTACTTC.

This sequence joins TRBV29-1 and TRBJ1-1, with TRBD1 matching over 7 bases. The CDR3 length is 11 residues. Germline loops: CDR1 SQVTM, CDR2 ANQGSEA. J was trimmed by 11 bases and V by 6 bases; bases with no gene match: 9. The CDR3 nucleotides are TGCAGCGTGACAACAGGGGATGTGGCTTTCTTT. This gives the protein CSVTTGDVAFF.

Many counts were recorded for this clonotype. The chain combines TRBV20-1 with TRBJ2-1; 11 bases map to TRBD2. Losses at the gene ends were 5 bases for V and 6 bases for J; bases not matched to a gene: 15. This CDR3 has 17 residues. Germline CDR1 is DFQATT and CDR2 is SNEGSKA (reference sequence). CDR3 residues: CSAAKEGTSGVGNEQFF. CDR3 nucleotides: TGCAGTGCTGCCAAAGAAGGGACTAGCGGAGTGGGCAATGAGCAGTTCTTC.

This clonotype was found many times. The genes are TRBV3-1 and TRBJ1-5, with D tentatively TRBD1 (6 bases). The CDR3 consists of 15 residues. Germline lookup yields CDR1 LGHDT and CDR2 YNNKEL (reference sequence). V lost 2 bases, J lost 4 bases, and 12 bases lay in between. This chain's CDR3 is CASSQTGLANQPQHF. In nucleotides, the CDR3 is TGTGCCAGCAGCCAAACAGGGTTAGCAAATCAGCCCCAGCATTTT.

The J gene is TRBJ2-1, the V gene TRBV4-3, with D hard to call. This CDR3 region has 13 residues. V was shortened by 0 bases and J by 8 bases, with 8 bases between the two germline ends. Germline-derived CDR1 and CDR2 are LGHNA and YSLEER. This CDR3 is CASSQDQSDEQFF. For the CDR3, the DNA is TGCGCCAGCAGCCAAGATCAATCAGATGAGCAGTTCTTC.

This clonotype occurred many times. The chain has TRBV2 and TRBJ1-4, with 7 bases fitting TRBD1. Trimming took 6 bases from V and 3 from J; bases not matched to a gene: 4. Per the germline V gene, CDR1 is SNHLY and CDR2 is FYNNEI. This CDR3 comprises 14 residues. This CDR3 is CASRPGTANEKLFF. CDR3 DNA sequence: TGTGCCAGCAGGCCCGGGACAGCTAATGAAAAACTGTTTTTT.

This clonotype was counted ten times or more. The V call is TRBV3-1, the J call TRBJ1-5; 12 nucleotides match TRBD1. The junction had 4 bases not matched to a gene; V was cut back by 4 bases and J by 6 bases. This CDR3 is 15 amino acids long. The germline CDR1 and CDR2 sequences are LGHDT and YNNKEL (reference sequence). CDR3 loop: CASSPGTGGLQPQHF. CDR3 coding DNA: TGTGCCAGCAGCCCCGGGACAGGGGGCCTTCAGCCCCAGCATTTT.

This clonotype appeared many times. The chain employs TRBV2 and TRBJ1-1, with 7 bases aligning to TRBD1. Looked up from germline, CDR1 is SNHLY and CDR2 is FYNNEI. This CDR3 region has 13 residues. J gave up 7 bases and V 6 bases, and 8 bases lay outside the gene matches. CDR3 protein: CASSAGTANEAFF. The CDR3 nucleotides are TGTGCCAGCAGCGCCGGGACAGCGAATGAAGCTTTCTTT.

This rearrangement joins TRBV3-1 to TRBJ2-3; TRBD2 matches 11 bases. The CDR3 totals 17 residues. Trimming at V came to 0 bases and at J to 9 bases, leaving 11 bases not matched to a gene. The V gene's germline CDR1 is LGHDT and CDR2 YNNKEL (reference sequence). The CDR3, as DNA: TGTGCCAGCAGCCAAGATTTTTTCGGGACTAGCGGTGAAACGCAGTATTTT. This encodes CASSQDFFGTSGETQYF.